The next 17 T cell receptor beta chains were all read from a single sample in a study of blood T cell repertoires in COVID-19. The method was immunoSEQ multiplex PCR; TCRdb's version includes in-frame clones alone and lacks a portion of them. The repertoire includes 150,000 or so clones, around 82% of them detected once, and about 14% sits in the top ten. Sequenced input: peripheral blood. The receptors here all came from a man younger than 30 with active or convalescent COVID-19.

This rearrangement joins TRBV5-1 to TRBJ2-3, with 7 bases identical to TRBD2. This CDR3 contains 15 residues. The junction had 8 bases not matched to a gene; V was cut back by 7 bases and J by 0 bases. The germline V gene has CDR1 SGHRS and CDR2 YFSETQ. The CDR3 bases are TGCGCCAGCGCCTACTCGGGAGGCAGCACAGATACGCAGTATTTT. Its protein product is CASAYSGGSTDTQYF.

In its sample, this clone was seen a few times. CDR3 nucleotide sequence: TGCGCCAGCAGCTTACGACAGGGGGATCAGCCCCAGCATTTT. It encodes CASSLRQGDQPQHF. This chain joins TRBV5-1 and TRBJ1-5, with 9 nucleotides matching TRBD1. J was trimmed by 5 bases and V by 2 bases; bases with no gene match: 2. The length of the CDR3 is 14 residues. The germline gives CDR1 SGHRS, CDR2 YFSETQ.

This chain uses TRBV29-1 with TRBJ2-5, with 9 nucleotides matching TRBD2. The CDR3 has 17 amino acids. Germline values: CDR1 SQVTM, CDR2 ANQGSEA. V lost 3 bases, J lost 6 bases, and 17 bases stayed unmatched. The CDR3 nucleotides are TGCAGCGTTGACGCCACCCCCAGCGGGGGGCCACCCAAGACCCAGTACTTC. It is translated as CSVDATPSGGPPKTQYF.

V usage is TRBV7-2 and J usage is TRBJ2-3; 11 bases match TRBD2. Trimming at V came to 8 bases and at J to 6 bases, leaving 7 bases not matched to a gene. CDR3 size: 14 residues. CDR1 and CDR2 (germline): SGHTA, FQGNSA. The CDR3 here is CASGRGLAVDTQYF. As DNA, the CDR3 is TGTGCCAGCGGACGGGGACTAGCGGTGGATACGCAGTATTTT.

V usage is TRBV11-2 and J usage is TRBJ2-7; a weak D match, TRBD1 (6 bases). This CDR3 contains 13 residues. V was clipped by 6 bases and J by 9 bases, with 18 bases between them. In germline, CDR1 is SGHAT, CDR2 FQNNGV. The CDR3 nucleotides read TGTGCCAGCAGTCAGCAGCAGGGGTTTGGGCAGTACTTC. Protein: CASSQQQGFGQYF.

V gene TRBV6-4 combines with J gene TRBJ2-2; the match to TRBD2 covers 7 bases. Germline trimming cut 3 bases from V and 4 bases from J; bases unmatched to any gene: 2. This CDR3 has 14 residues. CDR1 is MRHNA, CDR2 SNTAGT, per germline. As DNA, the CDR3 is TGTGCCAGCAGTGAGGGGGGGGGCACCGGGGAGCTGTTTTTT. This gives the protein CASSEGGGTGELFF.

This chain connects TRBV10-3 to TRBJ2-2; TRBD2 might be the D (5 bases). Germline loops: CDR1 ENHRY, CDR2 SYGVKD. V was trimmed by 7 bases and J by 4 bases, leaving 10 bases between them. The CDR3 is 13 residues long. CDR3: CAITDYFTGELFF. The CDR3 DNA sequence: TGTGCCATCACTGACTATTTCACCGGGGAGCTGTTTTTT.

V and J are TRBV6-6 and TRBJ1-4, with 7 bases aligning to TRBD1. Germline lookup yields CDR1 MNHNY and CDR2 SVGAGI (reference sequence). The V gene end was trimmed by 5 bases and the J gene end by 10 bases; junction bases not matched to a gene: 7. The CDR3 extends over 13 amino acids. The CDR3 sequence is CASSDDRDAKLFF. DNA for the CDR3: TGTGCCAGCAGTGATGACAGGGACGCAAAACTGTTTTTT.

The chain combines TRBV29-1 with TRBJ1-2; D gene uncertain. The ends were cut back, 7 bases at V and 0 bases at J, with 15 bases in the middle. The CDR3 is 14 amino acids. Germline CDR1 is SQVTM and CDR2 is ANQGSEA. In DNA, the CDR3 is TGCAGCGCCCAAGACCCCACAGCTAACTATGGCTACACCTTC. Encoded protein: CSAQDPTANYGYTF.

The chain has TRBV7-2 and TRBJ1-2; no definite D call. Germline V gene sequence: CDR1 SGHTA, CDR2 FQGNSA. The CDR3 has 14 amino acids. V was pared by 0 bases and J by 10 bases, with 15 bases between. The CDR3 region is CASSLAVTEPSYTF. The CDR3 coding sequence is TGTGCCAGCAGCTTAGCGGTAACAGAGCCCTCCTACACCTTC.

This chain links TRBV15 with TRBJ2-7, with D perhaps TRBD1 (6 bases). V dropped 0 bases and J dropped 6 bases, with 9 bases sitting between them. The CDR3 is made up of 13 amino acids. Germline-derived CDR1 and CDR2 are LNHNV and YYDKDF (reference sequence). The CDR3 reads CATSRDGRGEQYF. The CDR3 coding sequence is TGTGCCACCAGCAGAGATGGCAGGGGCGAGCAGTACTTC.

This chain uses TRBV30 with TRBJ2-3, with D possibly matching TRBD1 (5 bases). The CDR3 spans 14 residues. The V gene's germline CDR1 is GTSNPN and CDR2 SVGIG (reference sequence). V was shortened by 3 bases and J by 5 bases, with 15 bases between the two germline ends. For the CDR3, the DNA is TGTGCCTGGAGAGACGGCAGGGAAGAAGATACGCAGTATTTT. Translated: CAWRDGREEDTQYF.

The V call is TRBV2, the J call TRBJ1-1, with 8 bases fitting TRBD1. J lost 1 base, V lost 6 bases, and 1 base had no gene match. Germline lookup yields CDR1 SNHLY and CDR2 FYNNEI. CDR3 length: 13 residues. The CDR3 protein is CASSGQGNTEAFF. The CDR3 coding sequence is TGTGCCAGCAGCGGACAGGGGAACACTGAAGCTTTCTTT.

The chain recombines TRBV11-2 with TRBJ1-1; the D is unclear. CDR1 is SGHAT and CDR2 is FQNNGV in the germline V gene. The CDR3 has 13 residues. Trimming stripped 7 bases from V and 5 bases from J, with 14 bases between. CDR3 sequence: CASTQYGRTEAFF. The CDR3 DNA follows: TGTGCCAGCACCCAGTACGGGAGGACTGAAGCTTTCTTT.

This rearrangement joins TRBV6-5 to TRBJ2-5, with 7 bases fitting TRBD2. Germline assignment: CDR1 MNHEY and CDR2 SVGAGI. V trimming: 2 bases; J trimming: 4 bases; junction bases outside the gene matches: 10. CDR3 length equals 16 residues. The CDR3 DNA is TGTGCCAGCAGTTACGGTCCAGGGAGGGTGGGAGAGACCCAGTACTTC. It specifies CASSYGPGRVGETQYF.

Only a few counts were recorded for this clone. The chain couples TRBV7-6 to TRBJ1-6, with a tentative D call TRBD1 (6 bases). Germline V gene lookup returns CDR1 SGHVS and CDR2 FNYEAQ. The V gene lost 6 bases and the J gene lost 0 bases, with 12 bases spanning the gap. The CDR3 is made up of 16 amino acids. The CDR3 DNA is TGTGCCAGCAGTTCAACAGGGAGCTCCTATAATTCACCCCTCCACTTT. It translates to CASSSTGSSYNSPLHF.

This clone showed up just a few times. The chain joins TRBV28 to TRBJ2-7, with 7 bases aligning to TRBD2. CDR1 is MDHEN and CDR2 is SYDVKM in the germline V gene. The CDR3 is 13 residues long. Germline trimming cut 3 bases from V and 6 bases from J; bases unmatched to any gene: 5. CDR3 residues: CASSLTQRGEQYF. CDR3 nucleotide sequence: TGTGCCAGCAGTTTGACCCAGCGGGGCGAGCAGTACTTC. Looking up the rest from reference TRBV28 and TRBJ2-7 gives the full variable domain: DVKVTQSSRYLVKRTGEKVFLECVQDMDHENMFWYRQDPGLGLRLIYFSYDVKMKEKGDIPEGYSVSREKKERFSLILESASTNQTSMYLCASSLTQRGEQYFGPGTRLTVT.